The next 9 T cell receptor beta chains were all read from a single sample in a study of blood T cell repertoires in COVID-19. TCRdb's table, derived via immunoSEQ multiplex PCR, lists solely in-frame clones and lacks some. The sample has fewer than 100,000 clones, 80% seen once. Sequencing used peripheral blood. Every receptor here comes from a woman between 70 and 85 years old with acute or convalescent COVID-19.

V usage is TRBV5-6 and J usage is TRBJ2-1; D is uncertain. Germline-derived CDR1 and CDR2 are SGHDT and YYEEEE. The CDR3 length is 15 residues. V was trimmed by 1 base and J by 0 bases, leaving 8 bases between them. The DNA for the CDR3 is TGTGCCAGCAGCTTGCAGGTTAGCTCCTACAATGAGCAGTTCTTC. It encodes CASSLQVSSYNEQFF.

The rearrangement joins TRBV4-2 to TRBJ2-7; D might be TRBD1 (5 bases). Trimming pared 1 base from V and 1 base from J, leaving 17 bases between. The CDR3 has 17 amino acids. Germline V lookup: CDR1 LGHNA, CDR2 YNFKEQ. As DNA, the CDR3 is TGTGCCAGCAGCCAAGGGGTCACCAGGGTGGGGTCCTACGAGCAGTACTTC. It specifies CASSQGVTRVGSYEQYF.

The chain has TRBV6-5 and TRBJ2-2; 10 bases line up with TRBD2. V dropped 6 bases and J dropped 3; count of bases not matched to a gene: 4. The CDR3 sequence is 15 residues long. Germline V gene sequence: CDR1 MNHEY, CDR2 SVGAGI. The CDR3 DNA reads TGTGCCAGCAGCTTAGCGGGGGGTTACACCGGGGAGCTGTTTTTT. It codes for CASSLAGGYTGELFF.

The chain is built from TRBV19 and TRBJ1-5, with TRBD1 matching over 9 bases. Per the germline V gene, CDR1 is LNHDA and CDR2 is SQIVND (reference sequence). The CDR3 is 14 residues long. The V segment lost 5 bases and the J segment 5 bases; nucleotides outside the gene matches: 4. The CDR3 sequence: CASSHRTGDQPQHF. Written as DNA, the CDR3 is TGTGCCAGTAGTCACCGGACAGGGGATCAGCCCCAGCATTTT. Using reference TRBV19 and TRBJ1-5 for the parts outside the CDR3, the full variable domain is DGGITQSPKYLFRKEGQNVTLSCEQNLNHDAMYWYRQDPGQGLRLIYYSQIVNDFQKGDIAEGYSVSREKKESFPLTVTSAQKNPTAFYLCASSHRTGDQPQHFGDGTRLSIL.

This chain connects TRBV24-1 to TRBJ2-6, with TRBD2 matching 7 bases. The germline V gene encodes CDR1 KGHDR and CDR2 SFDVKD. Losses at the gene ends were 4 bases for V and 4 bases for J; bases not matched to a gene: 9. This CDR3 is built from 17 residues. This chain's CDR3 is CATSEGEGTVGANVLTF. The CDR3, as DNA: TGTGCCACCAGTGAGGGGGAGGGGACGGTCGGGGCCAACGTCCTGACTTTC.

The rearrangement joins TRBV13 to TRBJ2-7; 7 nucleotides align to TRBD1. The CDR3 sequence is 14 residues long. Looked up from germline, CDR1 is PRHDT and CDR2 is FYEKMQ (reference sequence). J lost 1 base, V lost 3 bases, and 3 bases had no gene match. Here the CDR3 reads CASSLRGQSYEQYF. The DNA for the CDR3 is TGTGCCAGCAGCTTGAGGGGACAGTCCTACGAGCAGTACTTC. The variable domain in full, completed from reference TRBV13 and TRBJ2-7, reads AAGVIQSPRHLIKEKRETATLKCYPIPRHDTVYWYQQGPGQDPQFLISFYEKMQSDKGSIPDRFSAQQFSDYHSELNMSSLELGDSALYFCASSLRGQSYEQYFGPGTRLTVT.

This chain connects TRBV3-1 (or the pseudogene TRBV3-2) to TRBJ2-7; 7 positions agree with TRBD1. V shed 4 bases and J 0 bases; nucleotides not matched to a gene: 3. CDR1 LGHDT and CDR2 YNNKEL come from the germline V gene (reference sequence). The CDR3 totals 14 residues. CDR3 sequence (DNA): TGTGCCAGCAGCCGAGGACAGGACTCCTACGAGCAGTACTTC. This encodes CASSRGQDSYEQYF.

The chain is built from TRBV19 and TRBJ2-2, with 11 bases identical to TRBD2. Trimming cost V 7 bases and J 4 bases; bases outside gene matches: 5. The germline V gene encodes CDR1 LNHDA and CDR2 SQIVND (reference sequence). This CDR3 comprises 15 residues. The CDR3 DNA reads TGTGCCAGTACTAGCGGGGGGCCTATCACCGGGGAGCTGTTTTTT. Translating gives CASTSGGPITGELFF.

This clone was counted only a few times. The CDR3 DNA reads TGCGCCAGCAGCTTTGACAGGCGTTATGGCTACACCTTC. Amino acid sequence: CASSFDRRYGYTF. The V call is TRBV5-1, the J call TRBJ1-2; possible D gene TRBD1, 6 bases. The length of the CDR3 is 13 residues. Germline-derived CDR1 and CDR2 are SGHRS and YFSETQ. The V end lost 2 bases, the J end lost 5 bases, and 10 bases lay between the germline ends.